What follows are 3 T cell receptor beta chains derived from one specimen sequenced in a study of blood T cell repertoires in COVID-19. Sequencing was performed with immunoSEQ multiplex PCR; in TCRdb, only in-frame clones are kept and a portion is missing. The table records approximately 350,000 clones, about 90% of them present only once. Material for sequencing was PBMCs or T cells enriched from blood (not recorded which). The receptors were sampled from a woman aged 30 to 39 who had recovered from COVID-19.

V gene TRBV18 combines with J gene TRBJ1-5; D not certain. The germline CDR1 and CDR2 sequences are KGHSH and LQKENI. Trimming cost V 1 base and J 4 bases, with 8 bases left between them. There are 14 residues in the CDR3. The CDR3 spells CASSPRADNQPQHF. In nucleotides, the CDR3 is TGTGCCAGCTCACCACGGGCAGATAATCAGCCCCAGCATTTT.

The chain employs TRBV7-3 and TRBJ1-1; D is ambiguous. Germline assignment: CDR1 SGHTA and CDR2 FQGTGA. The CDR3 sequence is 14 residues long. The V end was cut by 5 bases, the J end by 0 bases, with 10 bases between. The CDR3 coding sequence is TGTGCCAGCAGCCGATCGGGGATGAACACTGAAGCTTTCTTT. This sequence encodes CASSRSGMNTEAFF.

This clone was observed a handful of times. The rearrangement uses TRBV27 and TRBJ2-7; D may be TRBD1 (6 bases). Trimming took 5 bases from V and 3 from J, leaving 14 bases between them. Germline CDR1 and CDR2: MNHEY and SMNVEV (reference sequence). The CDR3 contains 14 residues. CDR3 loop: CASSSRGGLYEQYF. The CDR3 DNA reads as TGTGCCAGCAGTAGCAGGGGCGGACTCTACGAGCAGTACTTC.